This T cell receptor beta chain was profiled in a study of blood T cell repertoires in COVID-19. In the study overall: Some COVID-19 samples were acute and others convalescent; all came from the United States, Italy and Spain. In each case, the material was cDNA or gDNA derived from T cells, B-cell-depleted T cells, or PBMCs.

Authors' data handling: Amplified reference gene primers provided the basis for estimating nucleated cell counts. The table came from immunoSEQ multiplex PCR; TCRdb's copy has only in-frame clones and leaves some out. V and J calls and clone size follow that table, whereas D and trimming were derived from the DNA. The sample contains about 120,000 clones, 82% of which appear only once. With 7 bases removed from V and 1 base from J, the gap between germline ends came to 35 bases. This CDR3 has 21 residues. Germline loops: CDR1 MDHEN, CDR2 SYDVKM. This TCR was recovered from a human donor in a cohort sampled during active COVID-19. Sequencing was performed on peripheral blood. The rearrangement joins TRBV28 to TRBJ2-7; D is perhaps TRBD1 (7 bases). This CDR3 reads CASTSGGVSRGRTGTSYEQYF. The CDR3 DNA reads TGTGCCAGCACCTCCGGCGGGGTATCGAGGGGGCGGACAGGAACATCCTACGAGCAGTACTTC.